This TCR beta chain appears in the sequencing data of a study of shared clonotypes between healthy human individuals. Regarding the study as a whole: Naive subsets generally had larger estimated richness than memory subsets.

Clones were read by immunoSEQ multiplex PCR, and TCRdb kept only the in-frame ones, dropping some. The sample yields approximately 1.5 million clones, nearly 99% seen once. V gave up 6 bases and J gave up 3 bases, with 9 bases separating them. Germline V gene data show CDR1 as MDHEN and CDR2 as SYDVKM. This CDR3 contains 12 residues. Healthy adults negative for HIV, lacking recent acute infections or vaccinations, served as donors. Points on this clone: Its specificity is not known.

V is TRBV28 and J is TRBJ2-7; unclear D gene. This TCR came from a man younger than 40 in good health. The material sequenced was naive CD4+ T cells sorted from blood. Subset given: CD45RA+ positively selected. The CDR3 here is CASRPQNYEQYF. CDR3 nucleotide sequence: TGTGCCAGCAGGCCACAGAACTACGAGCAGTACTTC. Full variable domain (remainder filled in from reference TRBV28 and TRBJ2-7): DVKVTQSSRYLVKRTGEKVFLECVQDMDHENMFWYRQDPGLGLRLIYFSYDVKMKEKGDIPEGYSVSREKKERFSLILESASTNQTSMYLCASRPQNYEQYFGPGTRLTVT.